One sample yielded the 31 T cell receptor beta chains listed below, sequenced in a study of beta chain bispecific antibodies for T cell cancers. Notes on the study in general: Normal T cells contributed less of the targeted TRBV signal than the leukemia cells did.

The antigens these receptors bind are not known. TCRdb called the 5' RACE reads again in MiXCR, with one record for every CDR3 protein. The top ten clones hold about 7% of a sample with around 15,000 distinct CDR3 sequences, roughly 1.9% of them seen once. T cells were expanded from blood mononuclear cells for two to three days with anti-CD3 OKT3 or CD3/CD28 beads. Sequencing was performed on healthy donor T cells cultured with leukemia cells. These TCRs come from a human donor in good health. Some clones in this sample may be carry-over from other donors' samples.

The table lists this clonotype with many counts. The chain employs TRBV6-5 and TRBJ1-1; the match to TRBD1 covers 7 bases. This CDR3 spans 14 amino acids. The V segment lost 5 bases and the J segment 0 bases; nucleotides outside the gene matches: 3. Germline V lookup: CDR1 MNHEY, CDR2 SVGAGI. The CDR3 protein is CASSPGQVNTEAFF. In nucleotides, the CDR3 is TGTGCCAGCAGTCCCGGACAGGTGAACACTGAAGCTTTCTTT.

This clonotype was seen repeatedly, ten times or more. The gene calls are TRBV20-1 and TRBJ1-2; D remains ambiguous. Trimming took off 4 bases at V and 3 bases at J, with 12 bases between the two ends. The CDR3 sequence is 13 residues long. CDR1 and CDR2 (germline): DFQATT, SNEGSKA (reference sequence). CDR3 DNA sequence: TGCAGTGCTACCCTGGTCGAGGACTATGGCTACACCTTC. As protein: CSATLVEDYGYTF.

There are many counts of this clonotype. DNA of the CDR3: TGCGCCAGCAGCCAAGGGGTGGATCAGCCCCAGCATTTT. Amino acids: CASSQGVDQPQHF. The chain recombines TRBV4-1 with TRBJ1-5; D ambiguous. This CDR3 has 13 residues. Germline assignment: CDR1 MGHRA and CDR2 YSYEKL. The V and J ends lost 1 base and 5 bases respectively, with 6 bases between them.

This clonotype was counted between two and nine times. The rearrangement joins TRBV20-1 to TRBJ2-3; TRBD1 agrees at 8 bases. The CDR3 contains 15 residues. CDR1 and CDR2 from the germline V gene are DFQATT and SNEGSKA (reference sequence). The J segment lost 6 bases and the V segment lost 1 base, leaving 9 bases of the junction unmatched. DNA for the CDR3: TGCAGTGCTAGAGGATTTGAACAGGGGGGCGATACGCAGTATTTT. This codes for CSARGFEQGGDTQYF.

This clonotype was picked up many times. The V and J genes are TRBV28 and TRBJ1-1; D remains unclear. Germline assignment: CDR1 MDHEN and CDR2 SYDVKM. The CDR3 sequence is 13 residues long. Trimming removed 6 bases at V and 2 bases at J, with 10 bases between. The CDR3 bases are TGTGCCAGCAGGGTACTGAGCAACACTGAAGCTTTCTTT. It yields the protein CASRVLSNTEAFF.

This clonotype showed up many times. This chain uses TRBV7-8 with TRBJ1-5, with 8 bases fitting TRBD1. The germline CDR1 and CDR2 sequences are SGHVS and FQNEAQ. The CDR3 is made up of 15 amino acids. V lost 5 bases, J lost 6 bases, and 9 bases stayed unmatched. Written as DNA, the CDR3 is TGTGCCAGCAGCCATCCAGGGGGCGCGGGTCAGCCCCAGCATTTT. This codes for CASSHPGGAGQPQHF.

The table lists this clonotype with many counts. The chain combines TRBV9 with TRBJ1-4; weak D call: TRBD1 (5 bases). This CDR3 is built from 13 residues. Between the trimmed V and J ends, which lost 6 bases and 7 bases, there was a span of 13 bases. The germline V gene encodes CDR1 SGDLS and CDR2 YYNGEE. CDR3 residues: CASNPGSSEKLFF. The DNA of the CDR3 is TGTGCCAGCAATCCAGGGAGTAGTGAAAAACTGTTTTTT.

This clonotype was picked up many times. The rearrangement uses TRBV18 and TRBJ2-7; 9 bases are a match to TRBD1. Germline lookup yields CDR1 KGHSH and CDR2 LQKENI. V lost 3 bases, J lost 2 bases, and 2 bases stayed unmatched. CDR3 size: 14 residues. Here the CDR3 reads CASSPGQGPYEQYF. CDR3 nucleotides: TGTGCCAGCTCACCGGGACAGGGTCCCTACGAGCAGTACTTC.

This clonotype has ten or more counts. The chain has TRBV6-1 and TRBJ1-1, with D uncertain. The CDR3 is 12 amino acids. Per germline, CDR1 MNHNS and CDR2 SASEGT. V lost 4 bases and J lost 3, with 6 bases in between. CDR3 in DNA: TGTGCCAGCAGTGGGGGAGACACTGAAGCTTTCTTT. Residues: CASSGGDTEAFF.

This clonotype was observed at least ten times. V is TRBV6-6 and J is TRBJ1-5, with TRBD1 matching over 7 bases. J gave up 3 bases and V 5 bases, and 4 bases lay outside the gene matches. The CDR3 length is 14 residues. Germline CDR1 MNHNY, CDR2 SVGAGI (reference sequence). CDR3 amino acids: CASSADRDNQPQHF. The CDR3 bases are TGTGCCAGCAGTGCCGACAGGGACAATCAGCCCCAGCATTTT.

Ten or more counts support this clonotype. The V gene is TRBV29-1, the J gene TRBJ2-2; 8 bases match TRBD1. After removal of 7 bases from V and 1 base from J, the junction contained 8 bases not matched to a gene. Looked up from germline, CDR1 is SQVTM and CDR2 is ANQGSEA. The CDR3 runs to 15 residues. The CDR3 DNA follows: TGCAGCGGGGGACCCGGACAGGGGAACACCGGGGAGCTGTTTTTT. Amino acids: CSGGPGQGNTGELFF.

By its share, this clonotype is medium-sized. The chain has TRBV7-6 and TRBJ2-1, with D possibly TRBD2 on 5 matching bases. This CDR3 is 14 amino acids long. V lost 0 bases and J 3 bases, leaving 6 bases between the germline ends. In germline, CDR1 is SGHVS, CDR2 FNYEAQ. CDR3 sequence reads: CASSLAGSYNEQFF. The CDR3 DNA is TGTGCCAGCAGCTTAGCGGGGAGCTACAATGAGCAGTTCTTC.

In its sample, this clonotype was seen many times. V gene TRBV9 combines with J gene TRBJ2-7; D gene uncertain. V lost 4 bases and J 2 bases, leaving 10 bases between the germline ends. CDR1 SGDLS and CDR2 YYNGEE come from the germline V gene. The CDR3 totals 13 residues. The CDR3 sequence: CASSLTPTYEQYF. In nucleotides, the CDR3 is TGTGCCAGCAGCCTTACCCCCACCTACGAGCAGTACTTC. Combining the CDR3 with reference TRBV9 and TRBJ2-7 gives the whole variable domain DSGVTQTPKHLITATGQRVTLRCSPRSGDLSVYWYQQSLDQGLQFLIQYYNGEERAKGNILERFSAQQFPDLHSELNLSSLELGDSALYFCASSLTPTYEQYFGPGTRLTVT.

In this sample, this clonotype turned up many times. The chain is built from TRBV29-1 and TRBJ1-6, with D unresolved. There are 11 residues in the CDR3. Germline V gene lookup returns CDR1 SQVTM and CDR2 ANQGSEA. The V and J ends lost 7 bases and 15 bases respectively, with 16 bases between them. CDR3 nucleotides: TGCAGCGCCGCGACCGACCGCGACCTCCACTTT. This encodes CSAATDRDLHF.

This clonotype is categorized as medium-sized (0.01 to 0.1%). The chain uses TRBV5-1 and TRBJ1-6; a weak D match, TRBD1 (5 bases). V dropped 1 base and J dropped 9 bases, with 14 bases sitting between them. This CDR3 comprises 15 residues. The germline V gene encodes CDR1 SGHRS and CDR2 YFSETQ. CDR3 sequence (DNA): TGCGCCAGCAGCTTGTGGGGACCGGCGAGTTCACCCCTCCACTTT. Translated: CASSLWGPASSPLHF.

This clonotype was detected a few times. V usage is TRBV5-1 and J usage is TRBJ1-1; possible D gene TRBD1, 5 bases. Trimming cost V 7 bases and J 1 base, with 11 bases left between them. Germline V gene data show CDR1 as SGHRS and CDR2 as YFSETQ. The CDR3 has 13 residues. CDR3 nucleotide sequence: TGCGCCAGCCGCGGGACGGCGAACACTGAAGCTTTCTTT. This codes for CASRGTANTEAFF.

This clonotype was picked up many times. The chain carries TRBV9 and TRBJ2-7; weak D call: TRBD1 (6 bases). Germline CDR1 and CDR2: SGDLS and YYNGEE. This CDR3 is 15 amino acids long. Deletions cut 0 bases from V and 3 bases from J, with 13 bases between. The CDR3: CASSVGAGDYYEQYF. The DNA of the CDR3 is TGTGCCAGCAGCGTAGGGGCAGGGGATTACTACGAGCAGTACTTC.

This clonotype has a count of ten or more. This chain links TRBV6-6 with TRBJ2-7, with a tentative D call TRBD2 (5 bases). The CDR3 is made up of 13 amino acids. Germline assignment: CDR1 MNHNY and CDR2 SVGAGI (reference sequence). V shed 0 bases and J shed 5 bases, with 8 bases lying between them. The chain's CDR3 is CASSYSAGDEQYF. CDR3 nucleotides: TGTGCCAGCAGTTACTCGGCGGGTGACGAGCAGTACTTC.

There are many counts of this clonotype. The chain couples TRBV12-3 or TRBV12-4 to TRBJ1-4; no reliable D call. Trimming removed 6 bases from V and 0 bases from J, with 11 bases in between. The length of the CDR3 is 15 residues. This CDR3 reads CASSPDLSTNEKLFF. As DNA, the CDR3 is TGTGCCAGCAGCCCCGACCTTTCAACTAATGAAAAACTGTTTTTT.

This clonotype was counted ten times or more. This chain uses TRBV28 with TRBJ2-3; 12 bases are shared with TRBD2. The junction had 2 bases not matched to a gene; V was cut back by 2 bases and J by 2 bases. From germline, CDR1 is MDHEN and CDR2 SYDVKM. The CDR3 has 16 residues. In DNA form, the CDR3 reads TGTGCCAGCAGTTTAAGGACTAGCGGGGTCACAGATACGCAGTATTTT. This translates into CASSLRTSGVTDTQYF. The complete variable domain, with remaining parts taken from reference TRBV28 and TRBJ2-3, reads DVKVTQSSRYLVKRTGEKVFLECVQDMDHENMFWYRQDPGLGLRLIYFSYDVKMKEKGDIPEGYSVSREKKERFSLILESASTNQTSMYLCASSLRTSGVTDTQYFGPGTRLTVL.

This clonotype showed up many times. The rearrangement links TRBV19 to TRBJ1-1; D gene unclear. Germline V lookup: CDR1 LNHDA, CDR2 SQIVND (reference sequence). V was trimmed by 4 bases and J by 4 bases, leaving 7 bases between them. The CDR3 extends over 12 amino acids. The CDR3 loop reads CASSKGGTEAFF. In DNA form, the CDR3 reads TGTGCCAGTAGTAAGGGTGGCACTGAAGCTTTCTTT.

Within the sample, this clonotype is medium-sized. The rearrangement uses TRBV10-2 and TRBJ2-3; D remains unclear. The V end was cut by 7 bases, the J end by 2 bases, with 4 bases between. Germline V gene lookup returns CDR1 WSHSY and CDR2 SAAADI. The length of the CDR3 is 11 residues. CDR3 in DNA: TGCGCCAGCACTAACACAGATACGCAGTATTTT. Residues: CASTNTDTQYF.

This clonotype has a count of ten or more. The V call is TRBV4-1, the J call TRBJ2-3, with 11 positions matching TRBD2. The germline CDR1 and CDR2 sequences are MGHRA and YSYEKL. Trimming took 2 bases from V and 2 from J; bases not matched to a gene: 6. The CDR3 runs to 17 residues. The CDR3 loop reads CASSQLPTSGTTDTQYF. As DNA, the CDR3 is TGCGCCAGCAGCCAACTGCCGACTAGCGGGACCACAGATACGCAGTATTTT.

This clonotype has at least ten counts. V is TRBV21-1 and J is TRBJ1-1. TRBV21-1 is a pseudogene segment. There are 14 residues in the CDR3. CDR3 residues: CASSKARLNTEAFF. The CDR3 DNA reads as TGTGCCAGCAGCAAAGCCAGACTGAACACTGAAGCTTTCTTT.

Ten or more counts support this clonotype. The chain uses TRBV7-3 and TRBJ1-2; 12 nucleotides match TRBD1. With V trimmed by 5 bases and J by 7 bases, 8 bases remained unmatched. The germline CDR1 and CDR2 sequences are SGHTA and FQGTGA. The CDR3 sequence is 15 residues long. The CDR3 loop reads CASSLVGTGGSGYTF. The CDR3 nucleotides read TGTGCCAGCAGCCTCGTGGGGACAGGGGGCTCTGGCTACACCTTC.

Ten or more counts support this clonotype. This rearrangement joins TRBV2 to TRBJ1-2, with D possibly TRBD1 on 5 matching bases. V gave up 1 base and J gave up 1 base, with 7 bases separating them. CDR1 is SNHLY and CDR2 is FYNNEI in the germline V gene. This CDR3 is 14 amino acids long. The CDR3: CASSEVQGNYGYTF. The CDR3 DNA is TGTGCCAGCAGTGAAGTCCAGGGTAACTATGGCTACACCTTC.

This clonotype is deemed medium-sized (0.01 to 0.1%). The gene calls are TRBV6-5 and TRBJ1-1; D not resolved. Trimming removed 2 bases at V and 1 base at J, with 5 bases between. The CDR3 has 13 amino acids. Germline CDR1 and CDR2: MNHEY and SVGAGI. Written as DNA, the CDR3 is TGTGCCAGCAGTTACGAGGCGAACACTGAAGCTTTCTTT. Its protein product is CASSYEANTEAFF.

This clonotype has ten or more counts. The chain links TRBV28 to TRBJ1-6; D ambiguous. The CDR3 is 14 residues long. V was clipped by 3 bases and J by 1 base, with 4 bases between them. Per the germline V gene, CDR1 is MDHEN and CDR2 is SYDVKM. The CDR3 loop is CASSFVSYNSPLHF. The CDR3, as DNA: TGTGCCAGCAGTTTCGTATCCTATAATTCACCCCTCCACTTT.

This clonotype has more than one count but fewer than ten. V is TRBV7-9 and J is TRBJ2-7, with D hard to call. Germline lookup yields CDR1 SEHNR and CDR2 FQNEAQ (reference sequence). The V end was cut by 8 bases, the J end by 0 bases, with 14 bases between. The CDR3 is made up of 14 amino acids. CDR3 in amino acids: CASGTPESSYEQYF. The CDR3 bases are TGTGCCAGCGGTACACCTGAGAGCTCCTACGAGCAGTACTTC.

A word on this clonotype: This may be a read error, as it is one base from a much larger clone. J is TRBJ1-1 and V is TRBV11-2, with 7 bases identical to TRBD1. The V gene's germline CDR1 is SGHAT and CDR2 FQNNGV. The CDR3 is 13 residues long. CDR3: CVSSLEARGKAFF. In DNA, the CDR3 is TGTGTCAGCAGCTTAGAGGCCAGGGGGAAGGCTTTCTTT.

This clonotype occurred many times. The CDR3 DNA follows: TGTGCCAGTAGAGGGTGGGGCGCGAGCAATCAGCCCCAGCATTTT. Protein product: CASRGWGASNQPQHF. The chain recombines TRBV19 with TRBJ1-5, with D perhaps TRBD1 (5 bases). The CDR3 covers 15 residues. V dropped 6 bases and J dropped 1 base, with 13 bases sitting between them. Per germline, CDR1 LNHDA and CDR2 SQIVND (reference sequence).